The clone carrying this T cell receptor beta chain was seen a few times. Its antigen is as yet unknown. Based on a CD8+CD4-CCR7+CD45RA+ profile, naive CD8 T cells were sorted. TCRdb itself ran the PCR reads through MiXCR, one entry per CDR3 protein. The sample lists under 600,000 distinct CDR3 sequences, 20% to 25% occurring once. Deletions cut 4 bases from V and 1 base from J, with 11 bases between. The CDR3 is 14 residues long. CDR1 and CDR2 (germline): MNHEY, SMNVEV (reference sequence). These data are taken from a study of molecular identifiers for immune sequencing clone quantification. Study-wide results and caveats: Spiked-in Jurkat TCR RNA corresponding to one cell was reported as detectable against approximately 900,000 naive cells. Under 1% of molecules in naive cells, but over 98% of effector molecules, belonged to clones above 20 RNA copies.

This sequence originates from a human donor in good health. Some libraries in this study had Jurkat cell RNA spiked in. This chain connects TRBV27 to TRBJ2-7; no firm D call. Material: naive CD8+ T cells from blood, with Jurkat cell RNA spiked in. Indicated subset: FACS-sorted CD8+CD4-CCR7+CD45RA+ naive T cells. CDR3 sequence: CASSSIIGSYEQYF. Written as DNA, the CDR3 is TGTGCCAGCAGTTCGATCATCGGGTCCTACGAGCAGTACTTC.